Listed here are 6 T cell receptor beta chains from one sample, sequenced in a study of T cells in Graves' hyperthyroidism and ophthalmopathy. TCR beta CDR3 regions were amplified from RNA transcripts. During a first-round RT-PCR of the TCR CDR3, the HTBI primer set was used. TCRdb independently ran MiXCR on the multiplex PCR reads; one entry per CDR3 protein. The table lists approximately 610,000 distinct CDR3 sequences, around 17% of them singletons. Sequenced input: blood. Source of these receptors: a woman aged 18-29 years with Graves' hyperthyroidism.

In this sample, this clonotype turned up a few times. The genes are TRBV29-1 and TRBJ1-2, with TRBD1 identical over 8 bases. The CDR3 runs 11 residues. Trimming took 5 bases from V and 8 from J; bases not matched to a gene: 4. The germline V gene encodes CDR1 SQVTM and CDR2 ANQGSEA. This CDR3 reads CSVQGARGYTF. In DNA form, the CDR3 reads TGCAGCGTTCAGGGGGCGCGGGGCTACACCTTC.

This clonotype showed up just a few times. This chain links TRBV4-1 with TRBJ1-5; 10 nucleotides match TRBD1. Germline V gene lookup returns CDR1 MGHRA and CDR2 YSYEKL. The CDR3 consists of 15 residues. The trim removed 1 base at V and 6 bases at J, leaving 3 bases unmatched. The chain's CDR3 is CASSQGQGAGQPQHF. The CDR3 DNA reads TGCGCCAGCAGCCAAGGACAGGGGGCCGGTCAGCCCCAGCATTTT.

The chain employs TRBV7-9 and TRBJ1-1; no firm D call. Germline loops: CDR1 SEHNR, CDR2 FQNEAQ (reference sequence). V was cut by 4 bases and J by 1 base, with 13 bases left in between. The CDR3 is made up of 15 amino acids. CDR3 sequence (DNA): TGTGCCAGCAGCTCGTACGACGGAGCGAACACTGAAGCTTTCTTT. It translates to CASSSYDGANTEAFF.

This clonotype was counted only a few times. This chain links TRBV14 with TRBJ2-1, with D possibly matching TRBD2 (6 bases). Trimming removed 4 bases from V and 6 bases from J, with 16 bases in between. This CDR3 is 15 amino acids long. Per germline, CDR1 SGHDN and CDR2 FVKESK. The CDR3, as DNA: TGTGCCAGCAGCCGGGGACTCAATGGACGCAATGAGCAGTTCTTC. Amino acid sequence: CASSRGLNGRNEQFF.

The rearrangement uses TRBV7-6 and TRBJ2-1, with TRBD2 matching over 12 bases. From germline, CDR1 is SGHVS and CDR2 FNYEAQ. The CDR3 is 20 amino acids. After removal of 4 bases from V and 3 bases from J, the junction contained 16 bases not matched to a gene. The CDR3 nucleotides read TGTGCCAGCAGCTCAGGCCCCCTGACTAGCGGGAGTTGGGGCTACAATGAGCAGTTCTTC. Protein sequence: CASSSGPLTSGSWGYNEQFF.

This chain links TRBV24-1 with TRBJ2-5; D call uncertain. The CDR3 contains 14 residues. Germline V lookup: CDR1 KGHDR, CDR2 SFDVKD. Trimming took off 3 bases at V and 4 bases at J, with 11 bases between the two ends. The CDR3, as DNA: TGTGCCACCAGTGATGCCTCGGTTGGAGAGACCCAGTACTTC. Amino acids: CATSDASVGETQYF.